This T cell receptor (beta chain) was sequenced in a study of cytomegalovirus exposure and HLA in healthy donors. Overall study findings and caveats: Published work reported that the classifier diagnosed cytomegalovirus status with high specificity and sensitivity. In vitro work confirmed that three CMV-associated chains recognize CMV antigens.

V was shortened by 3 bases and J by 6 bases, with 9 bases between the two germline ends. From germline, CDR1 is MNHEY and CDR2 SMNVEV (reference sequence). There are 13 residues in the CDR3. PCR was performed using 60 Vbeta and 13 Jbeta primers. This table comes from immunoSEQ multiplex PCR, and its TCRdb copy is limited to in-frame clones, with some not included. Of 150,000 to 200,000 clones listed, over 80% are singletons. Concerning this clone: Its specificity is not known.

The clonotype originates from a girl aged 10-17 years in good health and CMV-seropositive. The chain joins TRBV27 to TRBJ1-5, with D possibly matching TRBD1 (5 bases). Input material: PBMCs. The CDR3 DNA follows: TGTGCCAGCAGTTTCCAGGGAGGTCAGCCCCAGCATTTT. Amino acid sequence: CASSFQGGQPQHF.